The 14 T cell receptor beta chains listed next were all sequenced from one sample in a study of HIV-infected children after antiretroviral therapy interruption. The TCR library was built from RNA with a 3' RACE protocol and unique molecular identifiers. MiXCR, applied by TCRdb to the 3' RACE reads, yields one record per CDR3 protein. The sample has under 50,000 distinct CDR3 sequences, around 4.7% seen once. Stated treatment: PENTA 11 planned treatment interruption arm or continuous ART arm. The material was CD45RA+ CD4+ T cells from PBMCs, pooled from several time points, obtained from a donor given antiretroviral therapy, either interrupted or continuous. Subset meaning: naive CD4+ CD45RA+ CD45RO- T cells. The receptors derive from a pool of human donors with HIV.

The chain joins TRBV6-4 to TRBJ1-1, with 8 bases aligning to TRBD1. V lost 3 bases to trimming and J lost 3 bases; unmatched junction nucleotides: 3. Germline V gene lookup returns CDR1 MRHNA and CDR2 SNTAGT. CDR3 length: 14 amino acids. CDR3 protein: CASSEGQGYTEAFF. In DNA, the CDR3 is TGTGCCAGCAGTGAAGGACAGGGATACACTGAAGCTTTCTTT.

This clonotype came up many times. The chain couples TRBV4-1 to TRBJ2-3; D gene ambiguous. The CDR3 is 12 residues long. V dropped 4 bases and J dropped 4 bases, with 6 bases sitting between them. The germline gives CDR1 MGHRA, CDR2 YSYEKL. The CDR3 region is CASSPRPDTQYF. The CDR3 bases are TGCGCCAGCAGCCCTAGACCAGATACGCAGTATTTT.

This clonotype has a count of ten or more. The chain carries TRBV19 and TRBJ1-5, with no clear D. The CDR3 totals 12 residues. With 3 bases removed from V and 6 bases from J, the gap between germline ends came to 6 bases. Germline CDR1 LNHDA, CDR2 SQIVND (reference sequence). Here the CDR3 reads CASSMATQPQHF. The DNA of the CDR3 is TGTGCCAGTAGTATGGCCACTCAGCCCCAGCATTTT.

This clonotype was recorded many times. The V and J genes are TRBV12-3 or TRBV12-4 and TRBJ1-4; no definite D call. Trimming removed 6 bases at V and 6 bases at J, with 17 bases between. CDR3 length: 15 amino acids. CDR3 protein: CASRLGPARDEKLFF. CDR3 in DNA: TGTGCCAGCAGACTTGGACCGGCTAGGGATGAAAAACTGTTTTTT.

This clonotype was picked up a small number of times. The chain links TRBV7-8 to TRBJ2-3; TRBD1 agrees at 8 bases. Germline V gene lookup returns CDR1 SGHVS and CDR2 FQNEAQ. The CDR3 extends over 14 amino acids. Losses at the gene ends were 3 bases for V and 6 bases for J; bases not matched to a gene: 5. The CDR3 loop is CASSFLDRADTQYF. The DNA for the CDR3 is TGTGCCAGCAGCTTCTTGGACAGGGCCGATACGCAGTATTTT.

This clonotype showed up many times. The chain combines TRBV20-1 with TRBJ2-5; 8 bases align to TRBD1. Germline CDR1 is DFQATT and CDR2 is SNEGSKA (reference sequence). The CDR3 runs 15 residues. V was pared by 4 bases and J by 6 bases, with 13 bases of the junction left unmatched. In DNA form, the CDR3 reads TGCAGTGCTACAGGGGGCGCTGGGTTTGGGAAGACCCAGTACTTC. Translation gives CSATGGAGFGKTQYF.

The V and J genes are TRBV2 and TRBJ1-5; TRBD1 agrees at 7 bases. This CDR3 comprises 16 residues. Unmatched junction bases numbered 8, after V lost 4 bases and J lost 2 bases. Per the germline V gene, CDR1 is SNHLY and CDR2 is FYNNEI. The CDR3 bases are TGTGCCAGCAGTGCACATACAGGGGAGGGCAATCAGCCCCAGCATTTT. Its translation is CASSAHTGEGNQPQHF.

This clonotype was counted ten times or more. The chain has TRBV12-3 or TRBV12-4 and TRBJ2-7; 13 bases line up with TRBD2. V shed 5 bases and J 5 bases; nucleotides not matched to a gene: 3. This CDR3 is 14 amino acids long. Written as DNA, the CDR3 is TGTGCCAGCAGTGGGACTAGCGGGGAGGACGAGCAGTACTTC. This sequence encodes CASSGTSGEDEQYF.

The V gene is TRBV5-4, the J gene TRBJ1-2; 7 bases are shared with TRBD1. The CDR3 contains 16 residues. Germline assignment: CDR1 SGHNT and CDR2 YYREEE (reference sequence). V lost 0 bases, J lost 3 bases, and 8 bases stayed unmatched. The CDR3 DNA follows: TGTGCCAGCAGCTTGGTTCCAGGGGGAATGGACTATGGCTACACCTTC. It yields the protein CASSLVPGGMDYGYTF.

There are many counts of this clonotype. The chain's CDR3 is CASTTSGGYQETQYF. DNA of the CDR3: TGTGCCAGCACGACTAGCGGGGGGTACCAAGAGACCCAGTACTTC. The rearrangement links TRBV2 to TRBJ2-5; 13 bases match TRBD2. V was pared by 7 bases and J by 0 bases, with 2 bases of the junction left unmatched. The CDR3 has 15 residues. Looked up from germline, CDR1 is SNHLY and CDR2 is FYNNEI.

This clonotype was counted ten times or more. The rearrangement uses TRBV27 and TRBJ1-1, with 7 positions matching TRBD1. Germline V lookup: CDR1 MNHEY, CDR2 SMNVEV (reference sequence). The CDR3 extends over 15 amino acids. The V and J ends lost 7 bases and 0 bases, in that order; junction bases with no gene match: 8. CDR3 sequence: CASKKEQGLNTEAFF. The CDR3 DNA sequence: TGTGCCAGCAAGAAGGAACAGGGGTTGAACACTGAAGCTTTCTTT.

V gene TRBV20-1 combines with J gene TRBJ2-2; possibly TRBD2 for D (5 bases). Germline V gene lookup returns CDR1 DFQATT and CDR2 SNEGSKA (reference sequence). Trimming left V 5 bases short and J 0 bases short, with 10 bases between. The CDR3 runs to 14 residues. The CDR3 DNA reads as TGCAGTGCTTCCGGGGTCGCGAACACCGGGGAGCTGTTTTTT. This codes for CSASGVANTGELFF.

This clonotype was picked up many times. V is TRBV3-1 and J is TRBJ1-6; no clear D. Germline V gene sequence: CDR1 LGHDT, CDR2 YNNKEL (reference sequence). This CDR3 region has 15 residues. The V end was cut by 4 bases, the J end by 10 bases, with 17 bases between. CDR3 nucleotides: TGTGCCAGCAGCCCCTCTACAGTCCGTAACTCACCCCTCCACTTT. Its translation: CASSPSTVRNSPLHF.

In its sample, this clonotype was seen many times. The chain carries TRBV27 and TRBJ2-7; 8 nucleotides align to TRBD1. J lost 1 base, V lost 1 base, and 0 bases had no gene match. The CDR3 has 14 amino acids. Germline V CDR1 and CDR2: MNHEY, SMNVEV (reference sequence). The CDR3 bases are TGTGCCAGCAGTTTATACAGGGGGTCCTACGAGCAGTACTTC. This codes for CASSLYRGSYEQYF.